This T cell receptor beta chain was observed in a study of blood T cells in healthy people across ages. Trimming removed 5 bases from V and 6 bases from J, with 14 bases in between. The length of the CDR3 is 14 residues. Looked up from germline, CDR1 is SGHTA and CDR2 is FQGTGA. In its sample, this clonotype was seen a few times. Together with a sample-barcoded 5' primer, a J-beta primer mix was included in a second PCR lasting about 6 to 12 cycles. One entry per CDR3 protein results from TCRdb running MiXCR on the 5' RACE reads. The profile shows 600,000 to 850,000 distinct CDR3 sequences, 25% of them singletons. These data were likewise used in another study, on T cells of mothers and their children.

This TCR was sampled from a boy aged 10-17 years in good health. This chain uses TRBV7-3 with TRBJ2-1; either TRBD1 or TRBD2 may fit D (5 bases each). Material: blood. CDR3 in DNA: TGTGCCAGCAGCCCCACTATGGGGGTCAATGAGCAGTTCTTC. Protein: CASSPTMGVNEQFF.